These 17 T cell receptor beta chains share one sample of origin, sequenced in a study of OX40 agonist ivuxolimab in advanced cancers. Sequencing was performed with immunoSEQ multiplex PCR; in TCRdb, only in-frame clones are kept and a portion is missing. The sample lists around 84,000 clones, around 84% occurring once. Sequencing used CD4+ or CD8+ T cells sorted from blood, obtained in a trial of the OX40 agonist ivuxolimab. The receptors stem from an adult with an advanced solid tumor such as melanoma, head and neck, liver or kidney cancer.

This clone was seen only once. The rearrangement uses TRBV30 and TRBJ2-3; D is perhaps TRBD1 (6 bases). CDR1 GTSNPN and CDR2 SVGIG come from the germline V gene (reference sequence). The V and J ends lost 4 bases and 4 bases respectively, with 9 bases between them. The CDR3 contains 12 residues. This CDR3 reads CAWKSGADTQYF. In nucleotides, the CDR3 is TGTGCCTGGAAGTCAGGGGCAGATACGCAGTATTTT.

The CDR3 region has the DNA TGTGCCAGCAGGGCGGAGGGTGAAGCTTTCTTT. Amino acid sequence: CASRAEGEAFF. The J gene is TRBJ1-1, the V gene TRBV5-4; D gene ambiguous. CDR1 and CDR2 from the germline V gene are SGHNT and YYREEE (reference sequence). V was shortened by 5 bases and J by 7 bases, with 9 bases between the two germline ends. This CDR3 region has 11 residues.

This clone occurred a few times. This CDR3 is CASSLAGVDNQPQHF. In DNA, the CDR3 is TGTGCCAGCAGCTTAGCCGGGGTTGACAATCAGCCCCAGCATTTT. The chain joins TRBV7-9 to TRBJ1-5; D gene ambiguous. The germline CDR1 and CDR2 sequences are SEHNR and FQNEAQ (reference sequence). The CDR3 covers 15 residues. The germline V and J ends were trimmed by 0 bases and 3 bases, with 9 bases remaining between them.

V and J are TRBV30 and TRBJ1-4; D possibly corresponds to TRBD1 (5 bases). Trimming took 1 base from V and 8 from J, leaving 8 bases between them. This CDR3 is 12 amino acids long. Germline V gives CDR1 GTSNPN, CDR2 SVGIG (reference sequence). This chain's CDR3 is CAWSDEGEKLFF. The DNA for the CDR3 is TGTGCCTGGAGTGACGAGGGGGAAAAACTGTTTTTT. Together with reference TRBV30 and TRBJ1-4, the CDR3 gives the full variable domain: SQTIHQWPATLVQPVGSPLSLECTVEGTSNPNLYWYRQAAGRGLQLLFYSVGIGQISSEVPQNLSASRPQDRQFILSSKKLLLSDSGFYLCAWSDEGEKLFFGSGTQLSVL.

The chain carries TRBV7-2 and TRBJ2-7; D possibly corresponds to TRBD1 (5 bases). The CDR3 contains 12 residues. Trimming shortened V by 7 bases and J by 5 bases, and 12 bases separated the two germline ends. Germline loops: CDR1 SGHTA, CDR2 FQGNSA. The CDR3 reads CASTITGNEQYF. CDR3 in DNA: TGTGCCAGCACCATAACAGGAAACGAGCAGTACTTC.

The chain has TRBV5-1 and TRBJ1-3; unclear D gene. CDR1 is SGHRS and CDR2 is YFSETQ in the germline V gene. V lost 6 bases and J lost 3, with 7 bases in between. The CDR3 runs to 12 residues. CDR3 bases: TGCGCCAGCAACGGAGATGGAAACACCATATATTTT. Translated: CASNGDGNTIYF. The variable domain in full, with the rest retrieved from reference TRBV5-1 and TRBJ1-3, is KAGVTQTPRYLIKTRGQQVTLSCSPISGHRSVSWYQQTPGQGLQFLFEYFSETQRNKGNFPGRFSGRQFSNSRSEMNVSTLELGDSALYLCASNGDGNTIYFGEGSWLTVV.

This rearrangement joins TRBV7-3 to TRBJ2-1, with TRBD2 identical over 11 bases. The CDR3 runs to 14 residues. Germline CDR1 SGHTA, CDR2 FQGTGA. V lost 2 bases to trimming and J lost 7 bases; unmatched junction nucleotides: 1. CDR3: CASSLVAGGNEQFF. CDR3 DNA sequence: TGTGCCAGCAGCTTAGTAGCGGGAGGGAATGAGCAGTTCTTC.

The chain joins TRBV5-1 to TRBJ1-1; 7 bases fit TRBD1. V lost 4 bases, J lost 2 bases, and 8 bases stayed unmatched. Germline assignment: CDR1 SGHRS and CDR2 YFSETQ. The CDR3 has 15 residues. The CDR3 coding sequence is TGCGCCAGCAGCGCGGGACAGCCCTTAAACACTGAAGCTTTCTTT. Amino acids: CASSAGQPLNTEAFF.

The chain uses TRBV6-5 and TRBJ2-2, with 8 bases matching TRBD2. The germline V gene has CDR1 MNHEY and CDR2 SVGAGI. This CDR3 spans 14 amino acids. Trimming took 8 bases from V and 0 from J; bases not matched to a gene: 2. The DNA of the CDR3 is TGTGCCAGCGCGGGACTAGCGAACACCGGGGAGCTGTTTTTT. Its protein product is CASAGLANTGELFF.

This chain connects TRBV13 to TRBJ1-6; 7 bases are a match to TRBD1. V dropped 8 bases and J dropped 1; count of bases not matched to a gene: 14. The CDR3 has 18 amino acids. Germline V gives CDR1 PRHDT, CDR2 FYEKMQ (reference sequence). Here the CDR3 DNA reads TGTGCCAGCCGATCCCTCACAGGGGATAAGTCCTATAATTCACCCCTCCACTTT. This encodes CASRSLTGDKSYNSPLHF. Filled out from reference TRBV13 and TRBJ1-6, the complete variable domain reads AAGVIQSPRHLIKEKRETATLKCYPIPRHDTVYWYQQGPGQDPQFLISFYEKMQSDKGSIPDRFSAQQFSDYHSELNMSSLELGDSALYFCASRSLTGDKSYNSPLHFGNGTRLTVT.

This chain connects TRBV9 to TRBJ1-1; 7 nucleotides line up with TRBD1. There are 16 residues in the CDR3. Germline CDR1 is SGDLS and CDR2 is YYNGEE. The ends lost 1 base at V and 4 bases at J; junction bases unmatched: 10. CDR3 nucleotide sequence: TGTGCCAGCAGCGTATGGGGAGGGGGCGCAGGCACTGAAGCTTTCTTT. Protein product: CASSVWGGGAGTEAFF.

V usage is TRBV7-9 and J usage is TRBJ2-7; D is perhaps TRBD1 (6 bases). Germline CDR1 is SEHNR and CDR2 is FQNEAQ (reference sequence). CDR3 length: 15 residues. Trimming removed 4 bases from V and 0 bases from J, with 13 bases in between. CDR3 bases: TGTGCCAGCAGCTACCGGGACACCTACTCCTACGAGCAGTACTTC. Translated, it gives CASSYRDTYSYEQYF.

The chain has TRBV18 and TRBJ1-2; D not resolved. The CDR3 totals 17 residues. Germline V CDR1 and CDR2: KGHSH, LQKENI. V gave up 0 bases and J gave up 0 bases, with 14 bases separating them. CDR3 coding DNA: TGTGCCAGCTCACCACCGGGGAGGGTAGAAGCTAACTATGGCTACACCTTC. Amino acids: CASSPPGRVEANYGYTF.

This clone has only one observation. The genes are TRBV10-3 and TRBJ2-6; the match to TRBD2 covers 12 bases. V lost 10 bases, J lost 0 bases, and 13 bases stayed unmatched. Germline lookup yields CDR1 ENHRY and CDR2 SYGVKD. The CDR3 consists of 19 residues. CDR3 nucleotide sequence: TGTGCCACGCACCGGACTAGCGGGGCGACCAGCTCTGGGGCCAACGTCCTGACTTTC. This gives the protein CATHRTSGATSSGANVLTF.

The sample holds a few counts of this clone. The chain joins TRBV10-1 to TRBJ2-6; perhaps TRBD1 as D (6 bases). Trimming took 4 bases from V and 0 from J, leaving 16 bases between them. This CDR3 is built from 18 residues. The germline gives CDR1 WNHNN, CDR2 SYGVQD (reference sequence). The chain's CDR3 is CASSAQLGHLSGANVLTF. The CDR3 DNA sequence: TGCGCCAGCAGTGCCCAATTGGGACACCTCTCTGGGGCCAACGTCCTGACTTTC.

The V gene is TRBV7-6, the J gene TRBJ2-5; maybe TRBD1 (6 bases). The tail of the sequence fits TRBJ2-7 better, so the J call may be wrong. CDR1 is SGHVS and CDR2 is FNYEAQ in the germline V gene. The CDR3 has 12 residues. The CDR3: CASSRGGYEQYF. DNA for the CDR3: TGTGCCAGCAGCCGAGGGGGTTACGAGCAGTACTTC.

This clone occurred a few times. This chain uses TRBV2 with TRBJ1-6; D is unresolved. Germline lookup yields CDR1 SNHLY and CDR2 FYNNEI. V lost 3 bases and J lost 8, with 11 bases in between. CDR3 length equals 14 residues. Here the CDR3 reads CASSEGSQDSPLHF. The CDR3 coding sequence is TGTGCCAGCAGTGAGGGCAGCCAGGATTCACCCCTCCACTTT. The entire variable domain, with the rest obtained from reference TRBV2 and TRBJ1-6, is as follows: EPEVTQTPSHQVTQMGQEVILRCVPISNHLYFYWYRQILGQKVEFLVSFYNNEISEKSEIFDDQFSVERPDGSNFTLKIRSTKLEDSAMYFCASSEGSQDSPLHFGNGTRLTVT.